This entry concerns a single TCR beta chain. One end of the junction does not line up with germline, which may come from a read error. Combining a sample-barcoded 5' primer with a J-beta primer mix, a second PCR ran for roughly 7 to 12 cycles. TCRdb ran MiXCR on the 5' RACE reads and lists one entry per CDR3 protein. Here the sample spans 1.5 million to 2 million distinct CDR3 sequences, approximately 30% being singletons. Germline CDR1 LGHDT, CDR2 YNNKEL (reference sequence). The CDR3 length is 16 residues. The sample comes from a study of blood T cells in healthy people across ages. This TCR was recovered from a woman aged 30 to 39 in good health. The specimen sequenced was blood. This chain links TRBV3-1 with TRBJ2-7; 10 bases align to TRBD2. For the CDR3, the DNA is TGTGCCAGCAGCCAAGGCTGGCTAGCGGGGGCCTACGGGCAGTACTTC. It yields the protein CASSQGWLAGAYGQYF.